The 21 T cell receptor beta chains presented below share a single source sample, sequenced in a study of blood T cell repertoires in COVID-19. TCRdb's copy holds only in-frame clones and misses some; the assay was immunoSEQ multiplex PCR. The table records some 350,000 clones, over 70% of them present only once. The sample was peripheral blood. The receptors shown here come from a woman in her 50s with COVID-19, enrolled during active disease.

This chain connects TRBV29-1 to TRBJ1-1; 7 positions match TRBD1. The V and J ends lost 6 bases and 4 bases, in that order; junction bases with no gene match: 8. The CDR3 runs to 13 residues. Germline V gives CDR1 SQVTM, CDR2 ANQGSEA. In DNA, the CDR3 is TGCAGCGTCAAGACAGGGTTTGGCACTGAAGCTTTCTTT. It encodes CSVKTGFGTEAFF.

About this clone itself: Germline is not matched at one junction end, which may reflect a read error. The chain combines TRBV5-1 with TRBJ2-7; 7 bases are shared with TRBD2. This CDR3 is 15 amino acids long. Germline CDR1 and CDR2: SGHRS and YFSETQ. In DNA form, the CDR3 reads TGCGCCAGCAGATTGGGGCTAGCGGCAGCCTACGAGCAGTACTTC. Translated: CASRLGLAAAYEQYF.

This clone was observed many times. The CDR3 DNA is TGTGCCAGCAGTGAGGCGAAAGGGCCCGGACTTTGGTTTTTT. Protein: CASSEAKGPGLWFF. The chain uses TRBV6-6 and TRBJ1-4; D is uncertain. The CDR3 has 14 amino acids. V lost 5 bases, J lost 16 bases, and 23 bases lay in between. Germline-derived CDR1 and CDR2 are MNHNY and SVGAGI (reference sequence).

J is TRBJ2-1 and V is TRBV30; 7 nucleotides agree with TRBD2. Germline V gives CDR1 GTSNPN, CDR2 SVGIG (reference sequence). The CDR3 loop spans 16 amino acids. The junction had 16 bases not matched to a gene; V was cut back by 0 bases and J by 11 bases. The CDR3 spells CAWSVGLVGLAEKQFF. The DNA of the CDR3 is TGTGCCTGGAGTGTAGGACTAGTTGGGCTAGCGGAAAAGCAGTTCTTC.

The rearrangement links TRBV3-1 (or the pseudogene TRBV3-2) to TRBJ2-1; 11 bases are a match to TRBD1. Germline loops: CDR1 LGHDT, CDR2 YNNKEL (reference sequence). CDR3 length equals 19 residues. The V segment lost 1 base and the J segment 3 bases; nucleotides outside the gene matches: 11. Here the CDR3 DNA reads TGTGCCAGCAGCCAAGTTTGGGGCGGGACAGGGGGACACTACAATGAGCAGTTCTTC. As protein: CASSQVWGGTGGHYNEQFF.

V and J are TRBV2 and TRBJ1-5; 9 nucleotides align to TRBD1. Germline trimming cut 0 bases from V and 5 bases from J; bases unmatched to any gene: 5. This CDR3 has 16 amino acids. The V gene's germline CDR1 is SNHLY and CDR2 FYNNEI. The CDR3 protein is CASSEAGTGKYQPQHF. CDR3 in DNA: TGTGCCAGCAGTGAAGCCGGGACAGGGAAGTATCAGCCCCAGCATTTT.

This chain joins TRBV10-3 and TRBJ2-7, with a possible D match to TRBD1 (6 bases). Germline V gene sequence: CDR1 ENHRY, CDR2 SYGVKD. The germline V and J ends were trimmed by 8 bases and 3 bases, with 14 bases remaining between them. The CDR3 runs to 13 residues. The CDR3 sequence is CAIAGQTLYEQYF. In DNA form, the CDR3 reads TGTGCCATCGCAGGACAGACTCTCTACGAGCAGTACTTC.

The genes are TRBV29-1 and TRBJ2-5; 7 bases map to TRBD1. V lost 4 bases and J lost 5; bases outside the gene matches: 13. Germline V gene data show CDR1 as SQVTM and CDR2 as ANQGSEA. This CDR3 has 15 residues. CDR3 coding DNA: TGCAGCGTTGCCCTCTCCCACAAGGGGGCGGAGACCCAGTACTTC. This codes for CSVALSHKGAETQYF.

This sequence joins TRBV7-9 and TRBJ2-4; TRBD2 aligns across 7 bases. The V segment lost 1 base and the J segment 8 bases; nucleotides outside the gene matches: 20. The CDR3 runs 19 residues. Germline V gene data show CDR1 as SEHNR and CDR2 as FQNEAQ (reference sequence). The CDR3 protein is CASSLGSRAPDGGEHIQYF. In nucleotides, the CDR3 is TGTGCCAGCAGCTTAGGAAGTCGTGCGCCGGATGGGGGGGAGCACATTCAGTACTTC.

This chain connects TRBV6-2 or TRBV6-3 to TRBJ2-7; TRBD1 aligns across 8 bases. V was pared by 2 bases and J by 4 bases, with 7 bases of the junction left unmatched. The CDR3 contains 15 residues. Germline CDR1 reads MNHEY; CDR2 reads SVGEGT. The CDR3 DNA follows: TGTGCCAGCAGTTACCTTGGACAGGGCGGGTACGAGCAGTACTTC. Its protein is CASSYLGQGGYEQYF.

The V call is TRBV12-5, the J call TRBJ2-3; 8 positions agree with TRBD2. V lost 0 bases, J lost 1 base, and 12 bases stayed unmatched. This CDR3 has 19 amino acids. Germline lookup yields CDR1 LGHNT and CDR2 FRNRAP. In DNA form, the CDR3 reads TGTGCTAGTGGTTTGGTACCTGCGGGAGGCCACTTGGGCACAGATACGCAGTATTTT. It specifies CASGLVPAGGHLGTDTQYF.

V is TRBV6-5 and J is TRBJ2-5, with 9 bases identical to TRBD2. CDR3 length: 15 amino acids. Germline CDR1 is MNHEY and CDR2 is SVGAGI. V gave up 6 bases and J gave up 2 bases; unmatched junction bases: 7. The CDR3 sequence is CASRTTAGGQETQYF. CDR3 in DNA: TGTGCCAGCAGGACCACCGCGGGAGGGCAAGAGACCCAGTACTTC.

The chain employs TRBV11-1 and TRBJ2-7; 11 nucleotides agree with TRBD1. This CDR3 has 16 amino acids. The germline V gene encodes CDR1 SGHAT and CDR2 FQDESV (reference sequence). J gave up 3 bases and V 8 bases, and 12 bases lay outside the gene matches. The CDR3 sequence: CASGPSGTGGFYEQYF. CDR3 DNA: TGTGCCAGCGGTCCATCCGGGACAGGGGGTTTCTACGAGCAGTACTTC. The entire variable domain, with the rest obtained from reference TRBV11-1 and TRBJ2-7, is as follows: EAEVAQSPRYKITEKSQAVAFWCDPISGHATLYWYRQILGQGPELLVQFQDESVVDDSQLPKDRFSAERLKGVDSTLKIQPAELGDSAMYLCASGPSGTGGFYEQYFGPGTRLTVT.

The chain uses TRBV24-1 and TRBJ2-2, with 9 bases fitting TRBD1. The CDR3 consists of 15 residues. V was pared by 3 bases and J by 5 bases, with 3 bases of the junction left unmatched. The germline V gene has CDR1 KGHDR and CDR2 SFDVKD. CDR3 amino acids: CATSDPGTGTGELFF. In DNA form, the CDR3 reads TGTGCCACCAGTGATCCCGGGACAGGGACCGGGGAGCTGTTTTTT.

The genes are TRBV29-1 and TRBJ2-7; 8 nucleotides match TRBD1. The germline V gene encodes CDR1 SQVTM and CDR2 ANQGSEA. The CDR3 runs to 14 residues. V shed 1 base and J 4 bases; nucleotides not matched to a gene: 6. The CDR3 here is CSVEGTGPSYEQYF. DNA for the CDR3: TGCAGCGTTGAAGGGACAGGGCCTTCATACGAGCAGTACTTC.

The V gene is TRBV6-5, the J gene TRBJ1-2; the D gene is possibly TRBD1 (5 bases). Germline CDR1 reads MNHEY; CDR2 reads SVGAGI. V was cut by 0 bases and J by 5 bases, with 13 bases left in between. The CDR3 is made up of 15 amino acids. The CDR3 loop is CASSYSLGLFYGYTF. The CDR3 DNA sequence: TGTGCCAGCAGTTACTCTTTGGGACTTTTTTATGGCTACACCTTC.

This clone was detected once. The chain combines TRBV7-2 with TRBJ2-5; 8 positions agree with TRBD1. J was trimmed by 2 bases and V by 4 bases; bases with no gene match: 3. Germline CDR1 reads SGHTA; CDR2 reads FQGNSA. The CDR3 is made up of 14 amino acids. CDR3 nucleotides: TGTGCCAGCAGCTCTCAGGGGGCTCAAGAGACCCAGTACTTC. Protein product: CASSSQGAQETQYF.

This clone was observed a single time. The rearrangement joins TRBV18 to TRBJ2-5, with D tentatively TRBD2 (6 bases). The CDR3 has 16 amino acids. The V end was cut by 0 bases, the J end by 1 base, with 12 bases between. Germline loops: CDR1 KGHSH, CDR2 LQKENI. The CDR3 is CASSPPRGRAQETQYF. CDR3 in DNA: TGTGCCAGCTCACCACCGCGGGGCAGGGCCCAAGAGACCCAGTACTTC.

The CDR3 bases are TGCGCCAGCAGCTTGGGCGCTTCGAGCTCCTACGAGCAGTACTTC. Encoded protein: CASSLGASSSYEQYF. The V call is TRBV5-1, the J call TRBJ2-7, with D unresolved. From germline, CDR1 is SGHRS and CDR2 YFSETQ. The CDR3 covers 15 residues. Trimming removed 0 bases at V and 0 bases at J, with 10 bases between.

The gene calls are TRBV2 and TRBJ1-4; 7 nucleotides agree with TRBD1. Germline V gene sequence: CDR1 SNHLY, CDR2 FYNNEI. The ends lost 7 bases at V and 7 bases at J; junction bases unmatched: 6. The CDR3 consists of 13 residues. CDR3 sequence: CASNRQGAEKLFF. CDR3 in DNA: TGTGCCAGCAACCGACAGGGTGCTGAAAAACTGTTTTTT.

The chain employs TRBV6-5 and TRBJ1-2; 9 bases fit TRBD1. Germline V lookup: CDR1 MNHEY, CDR2 SVGAGI. J gave up 5 bases and V 0 bases, and 4 bases lay outside the gene matches. The CDR3 has 15 amino acids. Written as DNA, the CDR3 is TGTGCCAGCAGTTACTCGAGTGGGACAGGGTATGGCTACACCTTC. Its translation: CASSYSSGTGYGYTF.